A selection of T cell receptor beta chains follows, all from one sample in a study of PD-1 blockade in mismatch repair-deficient tumors. Data came from immunoSEQ multiplex PCR; TCRdb stores just in-frame clones and leaves some out. The data hold 11,000 to 15,000 clones, with around 83% observed a single time. The source material was PBMCs, sampled around 15 weeks after starting pembrolizumab. The receptors originated from an adult with mismatch repair-deficient cancer. CDR3s include the opening cysteine and the closing phenylalanine or tryptophan. The D gene is left open where the match is weak. For some rows the clone size is stated as once, few or many, or as a class when expanded; others skip it.

D gene,J gene,clone size,V gene,CDR3 protein,CDR3 DNA
TRBD2,TRBJ2-1,NA,TRBV13,CASSYGRALTNEQFF,TGTGCCAGCAGCTACGGGAGGGCCCTGACGAATGAGCAGTTCTTC
TRBD2,TRBJ2-3,NA,TRBV9,CATSSGLLTDTQYF,TGTGCCACCTCTAGCGGGCTACTCACAGATACGCAGTATTTT
TRBD1,TRBJ1-3,NA,TRBV2,CASQGANSGNTIYF,TGTGCCAGCCAGGGGGCAAACTCTGGAAACACCATATATTTT
NA,TRBJ1-1,NA,TRBV18,CASSPRIPGSLDTEAFF,TGTGCCAGCTCACCACGTATCCCGGGAAGTTTGGACACTGAAGCTTTCTTT
NA,TRBJ2-1,NA,TRBV5-4,CASSFSAEQFF,TGTGCCAGCAGCTTTAGCGCTGAGCAGTTCTTC
NA,TRBJ1-5,NA,TRBV18,CASSPTGGDQPQHF,TGTGCCAGCTCACCAACGGGGGGGGACCAGCCCCAGCATTTT
NA,TRBJ1-2,NA,TRBV9,CASSAGSNYGYTF,TGTGCCAGCAGCGCCGGGTCCAACTATGGCTACACCTTC
TRBD2,TRBJ2-1,NA,TRBV6-4,CASSPGTSGINEQFF,TGTGCCAGCAGTCCCGGGACTAGCGGGATAAATGAGCAGTTCTTC
NA,TRBJ2-7,NA,TRBV12-5,CASGLVLGPLTETYEQYF,TGTGCTAGTGGTTTGGTACTTGGTCCGTTAACAGAGACCTACGAGCAGTACTTC
NA,TRBJ1-5,NA,TRBV11-2,CASSLGGYSNQPQHF,TGTGCCAGCAGCTTAGGAGGGTATAGCAATCAGCCCCAGCATTTT
NA,TRBJ1-2,few,TRBV6-5,CASRRQNGYTF,TGTGCCAGCAGACGACAGAATGGCTACACCTTC
NA,TRBJ2-1,NA,TRBV18,CASSPPIRGDYNEQFF,TGTGCCAGCTCACCACCGATCAGGGGGGATTACAATGAGCAGTTCTTC
TRBD2,TRBJ2-2,NA,TRBV9,CASSVGGLAGDTGELFF,TGTGCCAGCAGCGTAGGGGGCCTAGCGGGAGACACCGGGGAGCTGTTTTTT
NA,TRBJ2-1,NA,TRBV18,CASSVLGDNEQFF,TGTGCCAGCTCAGTACTCGGGGACAATGAGCAGTTCTTC
NA,TRBJ2-5,once,TRBV18,CASSPEWEQQETQYF,TGTGCCAGCTCACCAGAGTGGGAGCAGCAAGAGACCCAGTACTTC
NA,TRBJ1-1,NA,TRBV4-1,CASSHPLNTEAFF,TGCGCCAGCAGCCATCCGTTGAACACTGAAGCTTTCTTT
TRBD1,TRBJ1-2,NA,TRBV28,CASSFPGQGAWGYTF,TGTGCCAGCAGTTTCCCGGGACAGGGGGCCTGGGGCTACACCTTC
TRBD1,TRBJ2-7,few,TRBV27,CASSYSRDRANEQYF,TGTGCCAGCAGCTACTCACGGGACAGGGCGAACGAGCAGTACTTC
TRBD2,TRBJ2-7,NA,TRBV5-5,CASSLVLSREGRSYEQYF,TGTGCCAGCAGCTTGGTCTTGTCGCGGGAGGGCCGGTCCTACGAGCAGTACTTC
TRBD1,TRBJ2-7,NA,TRBV5-1,CASSWTGGYEQYF,TGCGCCAGCAGTTGGACAGGGGGCTACGAGCAGTACTTC
NA,TRBJ1-2,NA,TRBV4-1,CASSQARETNRRYYGYTF,TGCGCCAGCAGCCAAGCTCGAGAAACGAACAGGCGCTACTATGGCTACACCTTC
NA,TRBJ2-5,NA,TRBV18,CASSPPSQETQYF,TGTGCCAGCTCACCACCCTCCCAAGAGACCCAGTACTTC
TRBD2,TRBJ2-7,few,TRBV10-3,CATSAGVSYEQYF,TGTGCCACCTCAGCGGGAGTCTCCTACGAGCAGTACTTC
NA,TRBJ2-2,NA,TRBV7-3,CASRTGFAGELFF,TGTGCCAGTCGGACGGGGTTTGCCGGGGAGCTGTTTTTT
NA,TRBJ1-2,NA,TRBV4-1,CASSQLPNYGYTF,TGCGCCAGCAGCCAACTACCGAACTATGGCTACACCTTC
NA,TRBJ2-3,NA,TRBV18,CASSYTDTQYF,TGTGCCAGCTCTTACACAGATACGCAGTATTTT
NA,TRBJ1-1,NA,TRBV28,CASSSLRGPDTEAFF,TGTGCCAGCAGTTCCCTGCGGGGGCCGGATACTGAAGCTTTCTTT
TRBD1,TRBJ2-6,NA,TRBV4-1,CASSQGPTGGLRYSGANVLTF,TGCGCCAGCAGCCAAGGTCCGACAGGGGGCCTTCGATACTCTGGGGCCAACGTCCTGACTTTC